The rows below give T cell receptor beta chains drawn from one sample of a study of identical twins. TCRdb called the 5' RACE reads again in MiXCR, with one record for every CDR3 protein. The data contain 200,000 to 250,000 distinct CDR3 sequences, under 12% of them singletons. Material for sequencing was memory T cells sorted from blood. The receptors come from a man between 45 and 60 years old in good health. The conserved cysteine and the conserved F or W are not part of the CDR3 here.

V	J	CDR3
TRBV3-1	TRBJ2-1	ASSHEGWAGEQF
TRBV7-2	TRBJ2-4	ASSSTREGAKNIQY
TRBV6-2/TRBV6-3	TRBJ1-1	ASSYDSGNTEAF
TRBV20-1	TRBJ2-5	SARDRFRETQY
TRBV6-1	TRBJ1-4	ASTSGGGGEEKLF
TRBV3-1	TRBJ2-3	ASSPTTGTSGGEFTDTQY
TRBV6-2/TRBV6-3	TRBJ2-2	ASSYSFGRSQNTGELF
TRBV15	TRBJ2-1	ATGMVGQGNEQF
TRBV5-1	TRBJ2-1	ASSLEAASSYNEQF
TRBV7-6	TRBJ1-3	ASSFQTGGIGNTIY